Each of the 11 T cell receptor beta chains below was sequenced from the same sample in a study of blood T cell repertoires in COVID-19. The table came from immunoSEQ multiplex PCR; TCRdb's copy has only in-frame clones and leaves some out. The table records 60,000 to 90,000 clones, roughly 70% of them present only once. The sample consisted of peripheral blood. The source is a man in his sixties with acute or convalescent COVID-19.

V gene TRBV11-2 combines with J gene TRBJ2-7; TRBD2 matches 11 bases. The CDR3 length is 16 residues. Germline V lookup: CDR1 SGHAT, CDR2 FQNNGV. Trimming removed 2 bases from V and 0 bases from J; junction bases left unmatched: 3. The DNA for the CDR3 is TGTGCCAGCAGCTTATGGACTAGCGGGCCCTCCTACGAGCAGTACTTC. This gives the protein CASSLWTSGPSYEQYF. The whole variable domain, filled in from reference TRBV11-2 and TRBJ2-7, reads EAGVAQSPRYKIIEKRQSVAFWCNPISGHATLYWYQQILGQGPKLLIQFQNNGVVDDSQLPKDRFSAERLKGVDSTLKIQPAKLEDSAVYLCASSLWTSGPSYEQYFGPGTRLTVT.

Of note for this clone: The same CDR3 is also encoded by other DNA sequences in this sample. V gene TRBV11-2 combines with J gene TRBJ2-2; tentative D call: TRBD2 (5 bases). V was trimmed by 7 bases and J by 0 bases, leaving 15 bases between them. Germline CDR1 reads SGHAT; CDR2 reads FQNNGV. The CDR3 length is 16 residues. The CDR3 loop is CASNPGLATNTGELFF. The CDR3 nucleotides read TGTGCCAGCAACCCTGGACTGGCAACGAACACCGGGGAGCTGTTTTTT. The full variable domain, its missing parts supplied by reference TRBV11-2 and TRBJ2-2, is EAGVAQSPRYKIIEKRQSVAFWCNPISGHATLYWYQQILGQGPKLLIQFQNNGVVDDSQLPKDRFSAERLKGVDSTLKIQPAKLEDSAVYLCASNPGLATNTGELFFGEGSRLTVL.

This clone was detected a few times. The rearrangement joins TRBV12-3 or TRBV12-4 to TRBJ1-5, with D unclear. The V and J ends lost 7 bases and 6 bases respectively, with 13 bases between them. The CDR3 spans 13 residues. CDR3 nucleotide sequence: TGTGCCAGCACGCCCCGCGAGGGTCAGCCCCAGCATTTT. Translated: CASTPREGQPQHF.

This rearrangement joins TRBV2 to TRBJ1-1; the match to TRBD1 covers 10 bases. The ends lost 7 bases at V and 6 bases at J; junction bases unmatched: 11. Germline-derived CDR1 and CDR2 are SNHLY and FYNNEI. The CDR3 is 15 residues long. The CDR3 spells CASTDRGPLPSEAFF. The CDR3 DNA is TGTGCCAGCACTGACAGGGGGCCGTTACCATCTGAAGCTTTCTTT.

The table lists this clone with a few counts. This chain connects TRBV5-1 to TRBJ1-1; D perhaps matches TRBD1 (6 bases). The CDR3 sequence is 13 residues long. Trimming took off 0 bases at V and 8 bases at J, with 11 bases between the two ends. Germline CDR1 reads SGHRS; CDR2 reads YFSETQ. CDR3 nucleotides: TGCGCCAGCAGCTTGGAATCGGGGGGCGAAGCTTTCTTT. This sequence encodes CASSLESGGEAFF.

The CDR3 bases are TGTGCCAGCAGCTACACAACCCAGTACTTC. This gives the protein CASSYTTQYF. The chain joins TRBV5-8 to TRBJ2-5; no clear D gene. From germline, CDR1 is SGHTS and CDR2 YDEGEE. The CDR3 is 10 amino acids. Trimming took 3 bases from V and 8 from J, leaving 5 bases between them.

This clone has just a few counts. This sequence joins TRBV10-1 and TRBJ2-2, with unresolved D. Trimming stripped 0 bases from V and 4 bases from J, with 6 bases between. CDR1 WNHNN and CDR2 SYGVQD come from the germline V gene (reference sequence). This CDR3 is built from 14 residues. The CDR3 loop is CASSESRVTGELFF. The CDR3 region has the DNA TGCGCCAGCAGTGAGTCAAGAGTCACCGGGGAGCTGTTTTTT.

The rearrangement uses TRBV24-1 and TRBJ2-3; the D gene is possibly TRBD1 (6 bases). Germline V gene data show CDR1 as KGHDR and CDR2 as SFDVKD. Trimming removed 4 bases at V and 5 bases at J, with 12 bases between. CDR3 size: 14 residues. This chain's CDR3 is CATSDPTGLDTQYF. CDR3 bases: TGTGCCACCAGTGACCCTACAGGGTTAGATACGCAGTATTTT.

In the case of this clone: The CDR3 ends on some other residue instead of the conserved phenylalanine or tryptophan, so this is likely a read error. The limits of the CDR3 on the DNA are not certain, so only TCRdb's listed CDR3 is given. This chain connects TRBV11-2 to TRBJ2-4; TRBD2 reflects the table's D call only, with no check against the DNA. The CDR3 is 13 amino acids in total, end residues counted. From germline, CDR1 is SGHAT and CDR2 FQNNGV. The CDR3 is CASSLDAQRGGPG.

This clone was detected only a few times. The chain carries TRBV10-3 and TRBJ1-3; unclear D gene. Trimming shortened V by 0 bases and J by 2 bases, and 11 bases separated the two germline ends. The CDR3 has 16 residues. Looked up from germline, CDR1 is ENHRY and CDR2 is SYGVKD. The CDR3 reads CAISESHGRAGNTIYF. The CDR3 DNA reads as TGTGCCATCAGTGAGTCGCACGGGAGGGCTGGAAACACCATATATTTT.

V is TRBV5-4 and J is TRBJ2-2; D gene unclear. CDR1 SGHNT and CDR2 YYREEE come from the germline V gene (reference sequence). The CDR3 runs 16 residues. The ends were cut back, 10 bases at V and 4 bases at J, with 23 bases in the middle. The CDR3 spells CAAGWASQGGTGELFF. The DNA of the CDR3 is TGTGCCGCAGGTTGGGCTTCCCAAGGTGGCACCGGGGAGCTGTTTTTT.